What follows are 15 T cell receptor beta chains derived from one specimen sequenced in a study of control samples from healthy donors and cancer patients. TCRdb's copy holds only in-frame clones and misses some; the assay was immunoSEQ multiplex PCR. The table has approximately 52,000 clones, 88% seen once. Sequenced sample: blood. All receptors derive from a man aged 45-65 years in good health.

This chain joins TRBV19 and TRBJ2-7; maybe TRBD2 (7 bases). The CDR3 length is 15 residues. Germline CDR1 reads LNHDA; CDR2 reads SQIVND (reference sequence). V was shortened by 2 bases and J by 3 bases, with 14 bases between the two germline ends. CDR3 region: CASSIYGGHDYEQYF. CDR3 nucleotides: TGTGCCAGTAGTATATACGGGGGGCATGACTACGAGCAGTACTTC.

V usage is TRBV5-6 and J usage is TRBJ2-3; 9 nucleotides agree with TRBD2. The junction had 8 bases not matched to a gene; V was cut back by 4 bases and J by 5 bases. This CDR3 region has 15 residues. The V gene's germline CDR1 is SGHDT and CDR2 YYEEEE. CDR3 sequence (DNA): TGTGCCAGCAGCCCTTTTAGCGGGAGCGGAGATACGCAGTATTTT. Translating gives CASSPFSGSGDTQYF.

This chain uses TRBV5-4 with TRBJ2-7; D possibly corresponds to TRBD2 (6 bases). CDR3 length: 14 amino acids. Germline assignment: CDR1 SGHNT and CDR2 YYREEE (reference sequence). The V end lost 4 bases, the J end lost 5 bases, and 16 bases lay between the germline ends. This CDR3 is CASSLSGLSDEQYF. CDR3 nucleotide sequence: TGTGCCAGCAGCCTTAGCGGACTATCCGACGAGCAGTACTTC. The entire variable domain, with the rest obtained from reference TRBV5-4 and TRBJ2-7, is as follows: ETGVTQSPTHLIKTRGQQVTLRCSSQSGHNTVSWYQQALGQGPQFIFQYYREEENGRGNFPPRFSGLQFPNYSSELNVNALELDDSALYLCASSLSGLSDEQYFGPGTRLTVT.

This chain links TRBV7-2 with TRBJ1-5; D perhaps matches TRBD1 (5 bases). The V gene's germline CDR1 is SGHTA and CDR2 FQGNSA. The V gene lost 0 bases and the J gene lost 0 bases, with 9 bases spanning the gap. This CDR3 contains 16 residues. CDR3 in DNA: TGTGCCAGCAGCTTAGCAGGGGTGAATAGCAATCAGCCCCAGCATTTT. Translating gives CASSLAGVNSNQPQHF.

This chain connects TRBV6-1 to TRBJ2-5; TRBD1 agrees at 12 bases. The V and J ends lost 3 bases and 5 bases, in that order; junction bases with no gene match: 7. Germline values: CDR1 MNHNS, CDR2 SASEGT. This CDR3 is built from 16 residues. The CDR3 sequence: CASSDGRDRGRETQYF. CDR3 sequence (DNA): TGTGCCAGCAGTGATGGCCGGGACAGGGGGCGGGAGACCCAGTACTTC.

J is TRBJ2-1 and V is TRBV24-1; D gene ambiguous. From germline, CDR1 is KGHDR and CDR2 SFDVKD. This CDR3 spans 13 amino acids. Trimming took off 0 bases at V and 5 bases at J, with 4 bases between the two ends. The CDR3 reads CATSDLQDNEQFF. CDR3 bases: TGTGCCACCAGTGATTTGCAGGACAATGAGCAGTTCTTC.

The chain recombines TRBV7-9 with TRBJ2-7, with D maybe TRBD2 (5 bases). V gave up 5 bases and J gave up 6 bases, with 20 bases separating them. The germline V gene has CDR1 SEHNR and CDR2 FQNEAQ (reference sequence). The CDR3 contains 15 residues. Here the CDR3 reads CASSTWRTEQFEQYF. The DNA of the CDR3 is TGTGCCAGCAGCACTTGGCGGACTGAGCAGTTCGAGCAGTACTTC.

The genes are TRBV7-9 and TRBJ1-4, with 10 nucleotides matching TRBD1. Losses at the gene ends were 4 bases for V and 13 bases for J; bases not matched to a gene: 6. This CDR3 has 13 amino acids. Germline lookup yields CDR1 SEHNR and CDR2 FQNEAQ (reference sequence). This CDR3 is CASSSTGGERLFF. In DNA form, the CDR3 reads TGTGCCAGCAGCTCGACAGGGGGCGAACGACTGTTTTTT.

V gene TRBV21-1 combines with J gene TRBJ2-7; the table names TRBD1, a call not compared with the DNA. TRBV21-1 is a known pseudogene. The length of the CDR3 is 19 residues. The CDR3 sequence: CAAPRPRGRGQGDPYEQYF. The CDR3 bases are TGTGCCGCACCACGACCCCGGGGCAGGGGACAAGGGGACCCCTACGAGCAGTACTTC.

V is TRBV11-2 and J is TRBJ1-1; D call uncertain. Trimming removed 5 bases from V and 3 bases from J, with 10 bases in between. Germline values: CDR1 SGHAT, CDR2 FQNNGV. The CDR3 length is 13 residues. CDR3 sequence (DNA): TGTGCCAGCAGCCCCTCATTTTACACTGAAGCTTTCTTT. This sequence encodes CASSPSFYTEAFF.

This chain joins TRBV9 and TRBJ1-4; 9 bases agree with TRBD1. Losses at the gene ends were 4 bases for V and 7 bases for J; bases not matched to a gene: 11. Germline lookup yields CDR1 SGDLS and CDR2 YYNGEE. The CDR3 sequence is 16 residues long. This CDR3 is CASSSLIGQGSEKLFF. DNA of the CDR3: TGTGCCAGCAGCTCACTGATAGGACAGGGGTCTGAAAAACTGTTTTTT. The variable domain in full, completed from reference TRBV9 and TRBJ1-4, reads DSGVTQTPKHLITATGQRVTLRCSPRSGDLSVYWYQQSLDQGLQFLIQYYNGEERAKGNILERFSAQQFPDLHSELNLSSLELGDSALYFCASSSLIGQGSEKLFFGSGTQLSVL.

The chain recombines TRBV7-9 with TRBJ1-6, with D possibly being TRBD1 (6 bases). The germline CDR1 and CDR2 sequences are SEHNR and FQNEAQ (reference sequence). V was shortened by 1 base and J by 9 bases, with 13 bases between the two germline ends. This CDR3 comprises 15 residues. The DNA for the CDR3 is TGTGCCAGCAGCTTAGGGGTCGGGGGCGCTTCACCCCTCCACTTT. The encoded protein is CASSLGVGGASPLHF.

CDR3 coding DNA: TGTGCCAGTAGTCAGGCCCTTTCCTACGAGCAGTACTTC. This gives the protein CASSQALSYEQYF. This chain links TRBV19 with TRBJ2-7; D is ambiguous. The V gene lost 5 bases and the J gene lost 1 base, with 9 bases spanning the gap. The germline gives CDR1 LNHDA, CDR2 SQIVND (reference sequence). The CDR3 is made up of 13 amino acids.

This clone showed up just once. V and J are TRBV4-1 and TRBJ2-5; D gene unclear. Per germline, CDR1 MGHRA and CDR2 YSYEKL. The CDR3 contains 17 residues. Trimming removed 0 bases at V and 4 bases at J, with 18 bases between. CDR3 sequence: CASSQDVPGPGLETQYF. CDR3 DNA: TGCGCCAGCAGCCAAGATGTACCGGGTCCCGGGTTAGAGACCCAGTACTTC.

The chain recombines TRBV5-1 with TRBJ2-2; 11 bases match TRBD2. The CDR3 totals 15 residues. Germline V CDR1 and CDR2: SGHRS, YFSETQ. The junction had 4 bases not matched to a gene; V was cut back by 3 bases and J by 6 bases. The CDR3, as DNA: TGCGCCAGCAGCTCGGGACTAGCGGCTTCCGGGGAGCTGTTTTTT. It translates to CASSSGLAASGELFF.